This TCR beta chain emerged from a study of cytomegalovirus exposure and HLA in healthy donors. Study outcomes and limitations: It was reportedly the case that the classifier diagnosed cytomegalovirus status with high specificity and sensitivity.

About this clone: Its antigen is undetermined.

Measured with immunoSEQ multiplex PCR; TCRdb has only the in-frame clones, and not every one. The sample carries roughly 65,000 clones, 92% recorded once. The TCR comes from a man aged 18 to 29 in good health and CMV-seropositive. Sequenced material: PBMCs.

Written as DNA, the CDR3 is TGTGCCAGCAGTGAGGCTGGGCCCAATCAGCCCCAGCATTTT. Encoded protein: CASSEAGPNQPQHF. V usage is TRBV25-1 and J usage is TRBJ1-5; D uncertain. Germline assignment: CDR1 MGHDK and CDR2 SYGVNS. The CDR3 runs to 14 residues. V lost 3 bases and J lost 3, with 9 bases in between.